This T cell receptor (beta chain) was sequenced for a study of cytomegalovirus exposure and HLA in healthy donors. Study results and caveats: Earlier analysis found most TCR beta V segments productive about 90% or about 30% of the time. It was taken for granted in presence/absence analyses that sequencing depth across donors was roughly uniform. Fewer N-insertions (relative to the roughly 610-donor mean) were reportedly seen in an Asian-associated ancestry cluster in a later analysis.

The germline CDR1 and CDR2 sequences are SNHLY and FYNNEI. The CDR3 sequence is 15 residues long. J gave up 1 base and V 7 bases, and 6 bases lay outside the gene matches. This PCR relied on a set of 60 Vbeta primers and 13 Jbeta primers. Generated by immunoSEQ multiplex PCR, the TCRdb table keeps only in-frame clones and is missing some. This sample carries 90,000 to 150,000 clones, around 77% of them seen once, and the ten largest clones take 3.7%. To note about this clone: Its antigen is still unknown.

Sequenced: PBMCs. The chain links TRBV2 to TRBJ1-1; 10 bases are shared with TRBD1. The TCR comes from a human donor in good health. The CDR3 is CASKAGTGENTEAFF. CDR3 bases: TGTGCCAGCAAGGCCGGGACAGGGGAGAACACTGAAGCTTTCTTT.